This is a list of T cell receptor beta chains from one sample in a study of shared clonotypes between healthy human individuals. Profiled with immunoSEQ multiplex PCR; TCRdb holds only in-frame clones, not every one. The sample yields more than 450,000 clones, approximately 79% seen once. Sequencing used PBMCs. The origin of the receptors is a middle-aged woman in good health. Some clones in this sample may be carry-over from other donors' samples. Both conserved end residues are part of each CDR3. A D gene is named only where the DNA matches it firmly. Not all rows give a size; the values are once, few, many and, for expanded clones, a class.

TRBV19,-,few,TRBJ1-5,TGTGCCAGTAGTATCCCCTCCGACAGTTTCGGCCAGCCCCAGCATTTT,CASSIPSDSFGQPQHF
TRBV5-1,-,-,TRBJ1-1,TGCGCCAGCAGCTTGGATCCAGGGTTAGTCACTGAAGCTTTCTTT,CASSLDPGLVTEAFF
TRBV5-4,-,-,TRBJ2-3,TGTGCCAGCAGCTTGGCTAGTGGTCCCACAGATACGCAGTATTTT,CASSLASGPTDTQYF
TRBV2,-,-,TRBJ2-7,TGTGCCAGCAGGGGTGGGTACATTGATTACTACGAGCAGTACTTC,CASRGGYIDYYEQYF
TRBV7-3,-,-,TRBJ2-5,TGTGCCAGTCAAGAGACCCAGTACTTC,CASQETQYF
TRBV7-3,-,-,TRBJ1-1,TGTGCCAGCAGCGACAACAGGGATGAAGCTTTCTTT,CASSDNRDEAFF
TRBV11-2,-,-,TRBJ2-5,TGTGCCAGCAGCTTAGGCAGCCAAGAGACCCAGTACTTC,CASSLGSQETQYF
TRBV19,-,-,TRBJ2-5,TGTGCCAGTGGAGCCGGGGTCGAACAAGAGACCCAGTACTTC,CASGAGVEQETQYF
TRBV7-2,TRBD2,-,TRBJ2-7,TGTGCCAGCAGCTTTAGCGGGGGAGCACCCTACGAGCAGTACTTC,CASSFSGGAPYEQYF
TRBV28,TRBD1,-,TRBJ2-5,TGTGCCAGTATGACAGGGTCGGGTAAGACCCAGTACTTC,CASMTGSGKTQYF
TRBV28,-,-,TRBJ1-4,TGTGCCATTAACGACCGGGGAAGTGCCGGTGAAAAACTGTTTTTT,CAINDRGSAGEKLFF
TRBV29-1,-,-,TRBJ1-2,TGCAGCGTTGTAGGGAATAAAGAGGGCTACACCTTC,CSVVGNKEGYTF
TRBV11-3,-,few,TRBJ1-1,TGTGCCAGCAGCAGAGGGACATTGAACACTGAAGCTTTCTTT,CASSRGTLNTEAFF
TRBV5-1,TRBD1,-,TRBJ1-1,TGCGCCAGCAGCGAACAGACACAGGGGAGGGGCATGAACACTGAAGCTTTCTTT,CASSEQTQGRGMNTEAFF
TRBV2,-,-,TRBJ1-1,TGTGCCAGCAGTGAACGGAGGGGAGGTGACACTGAAGCTTTCTTT,CASSERRGGDTEAFF
TRBV6-5,-,-,TRBJ2-1,TGTGCCAGCAGATTTCTCAATGAGCAGTTCTTC,CASRFLNEQFF
TRBV7-9,TRBD1,-,TRBJ1-1,TGTGCCAGCAGCTTAGCAAAGCTTGGACAGGGGCCGACTGAAGCTTTCTTT,CASSLAKLGQGPTEAFF
TRBV27,-,-,TRBJ2-1,TGTGCCAGCAGCAGGGGGCGCGGGAGATACAATGAGCAGTTCTTC,CASSRGRGRYNEQFF
TRBV11-3,TRBD1,-,TRBJ2-4,TGTGCCAGCAGCTCGGACAGGGGGCCTGATGCGTTAGCCAAAAACATTCAGTACTTC,CASSSDRGPDALAKNIQYF
TRBV5-4,-,-,TRBJ2-1,TGTGCCAGCAGCTTAGGACAGAATACATACAATGAGCAGTTCTTC,CASSLGQNTYNEQFF
TRBV14,-,-,TRBJ2-7,TGTGCCAGCAGCCTTTTGGGACAACCGAGCTCCTACGAGCAGTACTTC,CASSLLGQPSSYEQYF
TRBV15,-,-,TRBJ2-3,TGTGCCACCAGCTCGAGGGCGGGCGGCACAGATACGCAGTATTTT,CATSSRAGGTDTQYF
TRBV6-5,TRBD2,-,TRBJ2-3,TGTGCCAGCAGTTTAGCGGGAGGAACAGATACGCAGTATTTT,CASSLAGGTDTQYF
TRBV5-1,-,-,TRBJ1-1,TGCGCCAGCAGCTGGGACTCTGGGGACACTGAAGCTTTCTTT,CASSWDSGDTEAFF
TRBV21-1,-,-,TRBJ2-5,TGTGCCAGCAAAGGGACAGGTGGAGAGACCCAGTACTTC,CASKGTGGETQYF
TRBV27,TRBD2,-,TRBJ2-1,TGTGCCAGCAGTTTGGGGGGGAATGAGCAGTTCTTC,CASSLGGNEQFF
TRBV6-1,TRBD2,-,TRBJ2-5,TGTGCCAGCAGTGAAAATACGGGAGGGATTGAGACCCAGTACTTC,CASSENTGGIETQYF
TRBV9,TRBD2,-,TRBJ2-1,TGTGCCAGCAGCGTAACTAGCGGATTTTACAATGAGCAGTTCTTC,CASSVTSGFYNEQFF
TRBV10-2,-,once,TRBJ1-3,TGCGCCAGCAGTTACATAGGGGCCGACACTATATATTTT,CASSYIGADTIYF
TRBV18,-,-,TRBJ2-3,TGTGCCAGCTCACCAAAGGAGAACACAGATACGCAGTATTTT,CASSPKENTDTQYF
TRBV6-5,-,-,TRBJ2-3,TGCTCCAGCGCTGGGAGTGCCACAGATACGCAGTATTTT,CSSAGSATDTQYF
TRBV30,-,few,TRBJ1-2,TGTGCCTGGAAGTTACCTTCTAACTATGGCTACACCTTC,CAWKLPSNYGYTF
TRBV10-2,-,-,TRBJ1-2,TGCGCCAGCTTCGCCAATGGCTACACCTTC,CASFANGYTF
TRBV4-2,TRBD1,-,TRBJ1-1,TGTGCCAGCAGCCAAGAACCGGGACAGGGAGGGACTGAAGCTTTCTTT,CASSQEPGQGGTEAFF
TRBV6-5,-,-,TRBJ2-7,TGTGCCAGCACCCAATCGGGCAGGATCTCCTACGAGCAGTACTTC,CASTQSGRISYEQYF
TRBV30,TRBD1,-,TRBJ1-5,TGTGCCTGGAGTGTAGGGTCACAGGGGTATCAGCCCCAGCATTTT,CAWSVGSQGYQPQHF
TRBV28,-,-,TRBJ2-7,TGTGCCAGCAACCCCCCTAGCGCGGTCGAGCAGTACTTC,CASNPPSAVEQYF
TRBV6-6,TRBD2,-,TRBJ2-1,TGTGCCAGCAGTTATGCGGGAGTGTTACCTGAGCAGTTCTTC,CASSYAGVLPEQFF
TRBV11-3,TRBD2,few,TRBJ2-2,TGTGCCAGCAGCCCCGGGACTAGCTTCTTGAGCGGGGAGCTGTTTTTT,CASSPGTSFLSGELFF
TRBV7-9,-,-,TRBJ2-7,TGTGCCAGCAGCTCCCTGTTGTACGAGCAGTACTTC,CASSSLLYEQYF
TRBV18,TRBD1,-,TRBJ2-7,TGTGCCAGCTCCCGAGGGACAGGGGGCATGAACGAGCAGTACTTC,CASSRGTGGMNEQYF
TRBV18,TRBD1,few,TRBJ2-1,TGTGCCAGCTCACCACCGACAGGGGCGGACAATGAGCAGTTCTTC,CASSPPTGADNEQFF
TRBV7-6,-,-,TRBJ2-1,TGTGCCAGCAGCTTGGTCTACTCAACCTACAATGAGCAGTTCTTC,CASSLVYSTYNEQFF
TRBV30,-,-,TRBJ1-5,TGTGCCTGGAGTGTTGAGGGAGTAATTTCCAATCAGCCCCAGCATTTT,CAWSVEGVISNQPQHF
TRBV5-1,TRBD2,-,TRBJ2-7,TGCGCCAGCAGTCCCCGGGGGGGCCCCTACGAGCAGTACTTC,CASSPRGGPYEQYF
TRBV19,-,-,TRBJ1-1,TGTGCCAGTAGTACAACTGCGGGAGGTCCGGAGGGAGCTTTCTTT,CASSTTAGGPEGAFF
TRBV5-1,-,-,TRBJ2-1,TGCGCCAGCAGCTTGGCGGACCCGTGGAATGAGCAGTTCTTC,CASSLADPWNEQFF
TRBV4-1,TRBD1,-,TRBJ2-7,TGCGCCAGCAGCCACCCCGGGACAGGGTCCTACGAGCAGTACTTC,CASSHPGTGSYEQYF
TRBV27,-,-,TRBJ1-1,TGTGCCAGCAGCCGCCCGGGGGGGCGGAACACTGAAGCTTTCTTT,CASSRPGGRNTEAFF
TRBV28,-,once,TRBJ2-7,TGTGCCAGCAGCGGGACGTACGAGCAGTACTTC,CASSGTYEQYF
TRBV14,-,-,TRBJ2-7,TGTGCCAGCAGCCGCTTTGGGCTGTTAAGAGACGAGCAGTACTTC,CASSRFGLLRDEQYF
TRBV6-6,TRBD2,-,TRBJ2-7,TGTGCCAGCAGAGCACTAGCGGGAGACTCCTACGAGCAGTACTTC,CASRALAGDSYEQYF
TRBV7-3,TRBD2,-,TRBJ2-3,TGTGCCAGCAGCCCCAGGACTAGCGCTGTAGATACGCAGTATTTT,CASSPRTSAVDTQYF
TRBV27,TRBD2,-,TRBJ2-7,TGTGCCAGCAGTTCTCGACTAGCGGGAGGGCCCTACGAGCAGTACTTC,CASSSRLAGGPYEQYF
TRBV7-9,TRBD1,few,TRBJ2-7,TGTGCCAGCAGCTTGGATCTAACGGGACAGGGAGATCAGCAGTACTTC,CASSLDLTGQGDQQYF
TRBV7-8,-,-,TRBJ2-7,TGTGCCAGCAGCTTAGGCTTTCTAGGTAGTTACGAGCAGTACTTC,CASSLGFLGSYEQYF
TRBV10-3,-,-,TRBJ1-2,TGTGCCATCAGTGAGGACAGCGTCTATGGCTACACCTTC,CAISEDSVYGYTF
TRBV2,TRBD2,-,TRBJ2-2,TGTGCCAGCAGAGGGACTAGCGCGAACACCGGGGAGCTGTTTTTT,CASRGTSANTGELFF
TRBV5-6,-,once,TRBJ1-1,TGTGCCAGCAGCTCGCGCCAGGGAGGGATGGGGTTAGGGGAAGCTTTCTTT,CASSSRQGGMGLGEAFF